The 25 T cell receptor beta chains listed next were all sequenced from one sample in a study of T cells in Graves' hyperthyroidism and ophthalmopathy. Authors of the study amplified TCR beta CDR3 regions from RNA transcripts. Initially, a first-round RT-PCR of the TCR CDR3 employed the HTBI primer set. One entry per CDR3 protein results from TCRdb running MiXCR on the multiplex PCR reads. This sample has some 380,000 distinct CDR3 sequences, with roughly 13% found just once. The sequenced material came from blood. These receptors came from a man younger than 40 with Graves' hyperthyroidism that later progressed to Graves' ophthalmopathy.

This clonotype was found many times. CDR3 nucleotide sequence: TGTGCCAGCTCCGGCGGGGGGGCATATGAGACCCAGTACTTC. It translates to CASSGGGAYETQYF. The rearrangement uses TRBV6-1 and TRBJ2-5; TRBD2 matches at 9 bases. CDR3 length: 14 amino acids. Looked up from germline, CDR1 is MNHNS and CDR2 is SASEGT. The V segment lost 8 bases and the J segment 5 bases; nucleotides outside the gene matches: 9.

Regarding this clonotype: Being one base from a much bigger clone, this may be a read error. The rearrangement uses TRBV5-6 and TRBJ1-2, with D hard to call. This CDR3 region has 13 residues. The germline gives CDR1 SGHDT, CDR2 YYEEEE. Here the CDR3 reads CASSVVSGYGYIF. For the CDR3, the DNA is TGTGCCAGCAGCGTAGTTTCGGGCTATGGCTACATCTTC. Full variable domain (remainder filled in from reference TRBV5-6 and TRBJ1-2): DAGVTQSPTHLIKTRGQQVTLRCSPKSGHDTVSWYQQALGQGPQFIFQYYEEEERQRGNFPDRFSGHQFPNYSSELNVNALLLGDSALYLCASSVVSGYGYIFGSGTRLTVV.

The rearrangement joins TRBV4-1 to TRBJ2-5; TRBD1 might be the D (6 bases). V lost 2 bases, J lost 5 bases, and 15 bases lay in between. The CDR3 runs 15 residues. From germline, CDR1 is MGHRA and CDR2 YSYEKL. CDR3 region: CASSQNLGQGETQYF. CDR3 sequence (DNA): TGCGCCAGCAGCCAAAACCTGGGGCAGGGGGAGACCCAGTACTTC.

The chain couples TRBV5-1 to TRBJ2-2, with D possibly TRBD2 on 5 matching bases. The CDR3 consists of 14 residues. V lost 4 bases, J lost 7 bases, and 14 bases lay in between. Germline assignment: CDR1 SGHRS and CDR2 YFSETQ. CDR3 protein: CASSPRGRGGELFF. The CDR3 DNA reads as TGCGCCAGCAGCCCCCGGGGTCGGGGCGGGGAGCTGTTTTTT.

This clonotype was picked up one time. The chain employs TRBV7-9 and TRBJ2-7; TRBD2 matches 10 bases. The germline CDR1 and CDR2 sequences are SEHNR and FQNEAQ (reference sequence). The CDR3 consists of 15 residues. J gave up 2 bases and V 5 bases, and 6 bases lay outside the gene matches. The chain's CDR3 is CASSPRTSGPYEQYV. CDR3 DNA sequence: TGTGCCAGCAGCCCCCGGACTAGCGGTCCCTACGAGCAGTACGTC.

This clonotype has only a few counts. The chain is built from TRBV20-1 and TRBJ2-5; D might be TRBD1 or TRBD2, each matching 6 bases. Trimming left V 6 bases short and J 5 bases short, with 16 bases between. This CDR3 has 13 residues. The germline gives CDR1 DFQATT, CDR2 SNEGSKA (reference sequence). CDR3 nucleotide sequence: TGCAGTGCGCCGAGGGGGGCGTTGGAGACCCAGTACTTC. Protein product: CSAPRGALETQYF.

The chain employs TRBV20-1 and TRBJ2-1; D is undetermined. V was trimmed by 3 bases and J by 4 bases, leaving 19 bases between them. The CDR3 covers 16 residues. Germline V CDR1 and CDR2: DFQATT, SNEGSKA (reference sequence). CDR3 amino acids: CSASYSTRHEYNEQFF. In DNA form, the CDR3 reads TGCAGTGCTAGCTACTCGACCCGGCACGAATACAATGAGCAGTTCTTC.

This clonotype was seen a few times. The chain links TRBV27 to TRBJ2-6; D not certain. Trimming left V 2 bases short and J 1 base short, with 6 bases between. Germline CDR1 reads MNHEY; CDR2 reads SMNVEV (reference sequence). The CDR3 is 15 residues long. The CDR3 spells CASSLMFSGANVLTF. The CDR3 nucleotides are TGTGCCAGCAGTTTAATGTTTTCTGGGGCCAACGTCCTGACTTTC.

Remarks on this clonotype: It may be a read error: a sequence one base away is much more abundant. The rearrangement uses TRBV6-1 and TRBJ2-7; 8 positions match TRBD2. V lost 9 bases, J lost 0 bases, and 10 bases stayed unmatched. This CDR3 is built from 15 residues. Looked up from germline, CDR1 is MNHNS and CDR2 is SASEGT. CDR3 DNA sequence: TGTGCCAGGAGTCTGCGGGGGGCGAGCTCCTACGAGCAGTACTTC. Translating gives CARSLRGASSYEQYF.

This clonotype showed up many times. The chain carries TRBV13 and TRBJ1-1; the D gene is possibly TRBD1 (5 bases). Trimming removed 1 base at V and 1 base at J, with 7 bases between. Per the germline V gene, CDR1 is PRHDT and CDR2 is FYEKMQ (reference sequence). The CDR3 length is 14 residues. DNA for the CDR3: TGTGCCAGCAGCTTAGAGGGGAAGAACACTGAAGCTTTCTTT. Its protein is CASSLEGKNTEAFF.

Concerning this clonotype: One junction end disagrees with the germline gene, perhaps due to a read error. The V and J genes are TRBV5-1 and TRBJ1-1; D call uncertain. This CDR3 has 13 residues. Germline loops: CDR1 SGHRS, CDR2 YFSETQ. The CDR3 region is CARSLNGDTEAFF. The CDR3 nucleotides read TGCGCCCGCAGCCTCAACGGGGACACTGAAGCTTTCTTT.

This clonotype has a handful of counts. V gene TRBV5-5 combines with J gene TRBJ2-5; perhaps TRBD1 as D (6 bases). CDR1 is SGHKS and CDR2 is YYEKEE in the germline V gene (reference sequence). This CDR3 is 13 amino acids long. V was cut by 5 bases and J by 1 base, with 9 bases left in between. CDR3 in DNA: TGTGCCAGCAGGGGGACAATCCAAGAGACCCAGTACTTC. Its translation: CASRGTIQETQYF.

This clonotype was detected many times. The chain couples TRBV2 to TRBJ2-1; 11 bases agree with TRBD1. Germline V gene sequence: CDR1 SNHLY, CDR2 FYNNEI. This CDR3 comprises 15 residues. J lost 8 bases, V lost 5 bases, and 8 bases had no gene match. The CDR3 is CASSNTGTGGDEQFF. The CDR3 DNA sequence: TGTGCCAGCAGTAATACCGGGACAGGGGGGGATGAGCAGTTCTTC. The variable domain in full, completed from reference TRBV2 and TRBJ2-1, reads EPEVTQTPSHQVTQMGQEVILRCVPISNHLYFYWYRQILGQKVEFLVSFYNNEISEKSEIFDDQFSVERPDGSNFTLKIRSTKLEDSAMYFCASSNTGTGGDEQFFGPGTRLTVL.

This clonotype was observed many times. The CDR3 loop reads CASSLRGAGNQPQHF. CDR3 in DNA: TGTGCCAGCAGTTTAAGGGGGGCTGGCAATCAGCCCCAGCATTTT. The J gene is TRBJ1-5, the V gene TRBV27, with D possibly matching TRBD1 (6 bases). Germline lookup yields CDR1 MNHEY and CDR2 SMNVEV (reference sequence). The ends were cut back, 2 bases at V and 2 bases at J, with 10 bases in the middle. The CDR3 is 15 amino acids.

This rearrangement joins TRBV5-5 to TRBJ1-1, with TRBD1 matching over 12 bases. J gave up 5 bases and V 3 bases, and 2 bases lay outside the gene matches. The CDR3 length is 14 residues. CDR1 is SGHKS and CDR2 is YYEKEE in the germline V gene (reference sequence). This CDR3 is CASSWDRGQTEAFF. CDR3 bases: TGTGCCAGCAGCTGGGACAGGGGGCAAACTGAAGCTTTCTTT.

The sample holds a few counts of this clonotype. The rearrangement uses TRBV20-1 and TRBJ2-7; TRBD1 matches at 7 bases. The CDR3 sequence is 12 residues long. Trimming cost V 5 bases and J 3 bases; bases outside gene matches: 4. Germline V gives CDR1 DFQATT, CDR2 SNEGSKA (reference sequence). The CDR3 sequence is CSAPRDSYEQYF. The DNA for the CDR3 is TGCAGTGCTCCCCGGGACAGCTACGAGCAGTACTTC.

This clonotype has a handful of counts. The J gene is TRBJ2-3, the V gene TRBV11-3, with TRBD1 identical over 8 bases. Trimming removed 5 bases from V and 3 bases from J; junction bases left unmatched: 13. Germline lookup yields CDR1 SGHNT and CDR2 YENEEA. The CDR3 totals 17 residues. The CDR3, as DNA: TGTGCCAGCAGCCCGGGGGACAGGACACTTGGGACAGATACGCAGTATTTT. This gives the protein CASSPGDRTLGTDTQYF.

This clonotype was counted only a few times. The chain joins TRBV28 to TRBJ1-1; TRBD1 might be the D (5 bases). Trimming removed 3 bases at V and 7 bases at J, with 9 bases between. The CDR3 totals 12 residues. The germline V gene encodes CDR1 MDHEN and CDR2 SYDVKM. CDR3 amino acids: CASSFRVGEAFF. In DNA form, the CDR3 reads TGTGCCAGCAGTTTCAGGGTTGGTGAAGCTTTCTTT.

This clonotype was observed at least ten times. This sequence joins TRBV5-1 and TRBJ1-1; possibly TRBD1 for D (5 bases). The CDR3 has 16 residues. Between the trimmed V and J ends, which lost 0 bases and 4 bases, there was a span of 16 bases. Germline CDR1 reads SGHRS; CDR2 reads YFSETQ. CDR3 residues: CASSLGGSPKGTEAFF. CDR3 DNA: TGCGCCAGCAGCTTGGGGGGCAGCCCTAAGGGCACTGAAGCTTTCTTT.

The CDR3 loop is CSARDRRLAGFEQFF. The CDR3 nucleotides are TGCAGTGCTAGAGATCGTCGCCTAGCGGGGTTTGAGCAGTTCTTC. The chain is built from TRBV20-1 and TRBJ2-1; 9 bases match TRBD2. Germline V CDR1 and CDR2: DFQATT, SNEGSKA (reference sequence). The CDR3 is 15 amino acids. V was clipped by 0 bases and J by 9 bases; unmatched bases: 9.

This clonotype was seen more than once but under ten times. V gene TRBV12-3 or TRBV12-4 combines with J gene TRBJ2-3, with TRBD2 matching over 9 bases. This CDR3 contains 14 residues. Unmatched junction bases numbered 7, after V lost 7 bases and J lost 5 bases. CDR3 sequence (DNA): TGTGCCAGCAAGATTGCGGGGGGGGTAGATACGCAGTATTTT. It translates to CASKIAGGVDTQYF.

This clonotype was counted a few times. This may arise from a read error, as a much more abundant clone is one base away. The V gene is TRBV7-4, the J gene TRBJ2-7; no firm D call. Germline assignment: CDR1 SGHVT and CDR2 SQSDAQ. The CDR3 is made up of 16 amino acids. The CDR3 spells CASGLSGADCSYEQYF. CDR3 nucleotides: TGTGCCAGCGGCTTGAGTGGAGCCGACTGCTCCTACGAGCAGTACTTC.

This chain connects TRBV4-1 to TRBJ2-5; TRBD2 matches at 8 bases. The CDR3 spans 17 residues. Germline values: CDR1 MGHRA, CDR2 YSYEKL. Germline trimming cut 0 bases from V and 0 bases from J; bases unmatched to any gene: 6. The CDR3 sequence: CASSQDGGGPYQETQYF. CDR3 sequence (DNA): TGCGCCAGCAGCCAAGATGGCGGGGGGCCGTACCAAGAGACCCAGTACTTC.

This clonotype was counted a few times. This chain joins TRBV19 and TRBJ2-3; D gene ambiguous. This CDR3 is built from 13 residues. V gave up 4 bases and J gave up 3 bases, with 8 bases separating them. Germline V CDR1 and CDR2: LNHDA, SQIVND (reference sequence). The CDR3 coding sequence is TGTGCCAGTAGTACCACCGTTACAGATACGCAGTATTTT. Translating gives CASSTTVTDTQYF.

In regard to this clonotype: This may stem from a read error, because a much larger clone lies one nucleotide away. The gene calls are TRBV6-9 and TRBJ1-1; 9 bases are shared with TRBD1. Germline lookup yields CDR1 MNHGY and CDR2 SVAAGI. This CDR3 has 15 residues. Unmatched junction bases numbered 10, after V lost 7 bases and J lost 4 bases. The CDR3 sequence is CASTLNRGQSTEAFF. The CDR3 nucleotides read TGTGCCAGCACTTTAAACAGGGGGCAAAGCACTGAAGCTTTCTTT.